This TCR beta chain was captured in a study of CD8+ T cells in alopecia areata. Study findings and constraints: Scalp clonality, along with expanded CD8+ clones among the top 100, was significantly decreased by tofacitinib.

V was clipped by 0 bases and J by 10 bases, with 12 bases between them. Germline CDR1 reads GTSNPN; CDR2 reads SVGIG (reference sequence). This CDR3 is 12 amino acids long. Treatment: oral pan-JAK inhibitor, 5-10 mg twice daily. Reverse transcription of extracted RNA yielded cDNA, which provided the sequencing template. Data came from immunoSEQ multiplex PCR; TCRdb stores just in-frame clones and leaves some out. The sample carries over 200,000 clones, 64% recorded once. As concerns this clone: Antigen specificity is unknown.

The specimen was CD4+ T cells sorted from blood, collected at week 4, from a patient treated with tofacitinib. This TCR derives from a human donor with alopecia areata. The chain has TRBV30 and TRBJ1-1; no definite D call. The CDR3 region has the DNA TGTGCCTGGAGTGTAGGATCCCACCGAGCTTTCTTT. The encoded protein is CAWSVGSHRAFF. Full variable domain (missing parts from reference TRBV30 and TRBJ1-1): SQTIHQWPATLVQPVGSPLSLECTVEGTSNPNLYWYRQAAGRGLQLLFYSVGIGQISSEVPQNLSASRPQDRQFILSSKKLLLSDSGFYLCAWSVGSHRAFFGQGTRLTVV.